Detailed here is one TCR beta chain. Here immunoSEQ multiplex PCR was the method, and the copy in TCRdb shows in-frame clones only, minus some. The profile shows approximately 190,000 clones, approximately 93% of them singletons. Second doses at about 4 or about 12 weeks were pooled. This sample was taken from a study of T cell responses to AZD1222 COVID-19 vaccine. The CDR3 has 13 residues. CDR1 is MNHEY and CDR2 is SVGAGI in the germline V gene. V was pared by 10 bases and J by 0 bases, with 5 bases of the junction left unmatched. Here the sequenced sample was peripheral blood, taken 28 days after the second AZD1222 dose. The origin of this receptor is an adult who received the AZD1222 COVID-19 vaccine. The chain combines TRBV6-5 with TRBJ1-1; 7 nucleotides line up with TRBD1. The CDR3 DNA follows: TGTGCCACCATGGGACAGCTGAACACTGAAGCTTTCTTT. As protein: CATMGQLNTEAFF.